Detailed here is one T cell receptor beta chain. The source of the sample is a study of shared clonotypes between healthy human individuals. Some clones are missing from TCRdb's copy, which holds only in-frame ones; the method was immunoSEQ multiplex PCR. The table shows about 2.1 million clones, with roughly 91% occurring only once. Unmatched junction bases numbered 11, after V lost 6 bases and J lost 8 bases. The CDR3 covers 15 residues. Per the germline V gene, CDR1 is SNHLY and CDR2 is FYNNEI. Naive CD8 cells were CD45RO-negative, positively selected for CCR7, excluding terminally differentiated effector memory CD45RA+ cells.

This sequence was found in a man younger than 35 in good health. Some clones in this sample may be carry-over from other donors' samples. The chain has TRBV2 and TRBJ2-4; 9 bases fit TRBD1. The sequenced material came from naive CD8+ T cells from PBMCs. For the CDR3, the DNA is TGTGCCAGCAGCGATAAACAGGGGGCTGTGGACATTCAGTACTTC. Translated: CASSDKQGAVDIQYF.